These 7 T cell receptor beta chains came from one sample sequenced in a study of control samples from healthy donors and cancer patients. TCRdb keeps only in-frame clones here, not all; method: immunoSEQ multiplex PCR. The data show around 150,000 clones, with roughly nine tenths seen just once and just under 5% held by the top ten. Sequenced sample: blood. Source of these receptors: a young man in good health.

The chain couples TRBV10-3 to TRBJ1-2, with TRBD1 as a possible D gene (5 bases). The CDR3 is 14 amino acids. From germline, CDR1 is ENHRY and CDR2 SYGVKD. V was shortened by 0 bases and J by 0 bases, with 5 bases between the two germline ends. The CDR3 DNA is TGTGCCATCAGTGAGTCGGGGGCTAACTATGGCTACACCTTC. Its protein is CAISESGANYGYTF.

The chain links TRBV4-3 to TRBJ2-3; 9 bases fit TRBD2. The length of the CDR3 is 16 residues. Germline assignment: CDR1 LGHNA and CDR2 YSLEER. The J segment lost 4 bases and the V segment lost 0 bases, leaving 5 bases of the junction unmatched. The CDR3 loop reads CASSQEGGRVADTQYF. In nucleotides, the CDR3 is TGCGCCAGCAGCCAAGAAGGCGGGAGGGTTGCAGATACGCAGTATTTT.

The chain employs TRBV19 and TRBJ2-5; the match to TRBD2 covers 7 bases. J was trimmed by 0 bases and V by 3 bases; bases with no gene match: 7. Germline lookup yields CDR1 LNHDA and CDR2 SQIVND (reference sequence). The CDR3 loop spans 16 amino acids. The CDR3 reads CASSILGLGNQETQYF. The DNA of the CDR3 is TGTGCCAGTAGTATCCTTGGACTAGGGAACCAAGAGACCCAGTACTTC.

V is TRBV5-6 and J is TRBJ1-4; tentatively, D is TRBD1 (5 bases). The CDR3 contains 14 residues. Deletions cut 4 bases from V and 5 bases from J, with 12 bases between. The germline V gene has CDR1 SGHDT and CDR2 YYEEEE. The CDR3 DNA is TGTGCCAGCAGCCTCAGGGTGGCGAATGAAAAACTGTTTTTT. It specifies CASSLRVANEKLFF.

The V and J genes are TRBV4-1 and TRBJ2-1; D call uncertain. Trimming left V 0 bases short and J 8 bases short, with 14 bases between. The germline gives CDR1 MGHRA, CDR2 YSYEKL. This CDR3 region has 15 residues. The CDR3 reads CASSQEVARPHEQFF. As DNA, the CDR3 is TGCGCCAGCAGCCAAGAGGTAGCCAGGCCCCATGAGCAGTTCTTC.

The chain combines TRBV7-3 with TRBJ2-1; the D gene is possibly TRBD2 (6 bases). Trimming pared 3 bases from V and 9 bases from J, leaving 12 bases between. Per the germline V gene, CDR1 is SGHTA and CDR2 is FQGTGA. The CDR3 length is 13 residues. The CDR3 sequence is CASSFRGFGEQFF. The CDR3 DNA reads as TGTGCCAGCAGCTTTCGGGGGTTCGGTGAGCAGTTCTTC.

This rearrangement joins TRBV5-4 to TRBJ1-2, with D tentatively TRBD1 (6 bases). V lost 0 bases and J 6 bases, leaving 12 bases between the germline ends. From germline, CDR1 is SGHNT and CDR2 YYREEE (reference sequence). The CDR3 has 14 amino acids. The CDR3 DNA reads as TGTGCCAGCAGCTTGGAGCACGCAGGGGATGGCTACACCTTC. This encodes CASSLEHAGDGYTF.